This T cell receptor (beta chain) was sequenced in a study of post-analysis software for immune sequencing data. Study findings and constraints: TRBV5-6, TRBV5-1 and TRBV20-1 belonged to a set of a handful of TRBV segments that were more frequent in patients than controls.

Unique-molecular-identifier-tagged TCR beta cDNA libraries were used. TCRdb ran MiXCR on the PCR reads and lists one entry per CDR3 protein. The sample has around 710,000 distinct CDR3 sequences, about 43% seen once. To note about this clonotype: Its antigen remains unknown.

The V gene lost 5 bases and the J gene lost 6 bases, with 14 bases spanning the gap. Germline-derived CDR1 and CDR2 are SQVTM and ANQGSEA. This CDR3 has 13 residues. The sequence came from a girl under 18 with multiple sclerosis. The sequenced material came from blood. The rearrangement joins TRBV29-1 to TRBJ1-5; TRBD1 is a possible D gene (5 bases). The CDR3 is CSVSPGLGQPQHF. In nucleotides, the CDR3 is TGCAGCGTTTCACCGGGGCTTGGTCAGCCCCAGCATTTT. Based on the CDR3 plus reference TRBV29-1 and TRBJ1-5, the full variable domain is SAVISQKPSRDICQRGTSLTIQCQVDSQVTMMFWYRQQPGQSLTLIATANQGSEATYESGFVIDKFPISRPNLTFSTLTVSNMSPEDSSIYLCSVSPGLGQPQHFGDGTRLSIL.